This passage covers 13 T cell receptor beta chains from one sample sequenced in a study of early T cells in non-severe SARS-CoV-2 infection. TCRdb processed the 5' RACE reads anew with MiXCR; each CDR3 protein has one entry. Of 65,000 to 95,000 distinct CDR3 sequences detected, around 12% appear once; the ten largest clones hold 15% to 19%. Sequenced here: whole blood, sampled at baseline. The receptor source for this set is an adult who was a healthcare worker with PCR-confirmed SARS-CoV-2 infection or an uninfected control (not recorded which). The donor label of this sample is uncertain.

This clonotype was found many times. V gene TRBV4-3 combines with J gene TRBJ2-2; 8 bases agree with TRBD1. The CDR3 has 16 residues. The germline CDR1 and CDR2 sequences are LGHNA and YSLEER. The V segment lost 1 base and the J segment 3 bases; nucleotides outside the gene matches: 4. The CDR3 is CASSQGQGWYTGELFF. CDR3 sequence (DNA): TGCGCCAGCAGCCAAGGACAGGGGTGGTACACCGGGGAGCTGTTTTTT.

This clonotype was observed at least ten times. The rearrangement joins TRBV12-3 or TRBV12-4 to TRBJ2-1, with a possible D match to TRBD2 (7 bases). This CDR3 has 20 amino acids. The V end was cut by 6 bases, the J end by 0 bases, with 27 bases between. CDR3 DNA: TGTGCCAGCAGCTATCGTCCCTCGCTATGGGGGGGCCGCTCCTACAATGAGCAGTTCTTC. Amino acid sequence: CASSYRPSLWGGRSYNEQFF.

The chain has TRBV9 and TRBJ2-1, with TRBD2 as a possible D gene (6 bases). Germline V gives CDR1 SGDLS, CDR2 YYNGEE. The CDR3 totals 16 residues. V was clipped by 4 bases and J by 0 bases, with 14 bases between them. This chain's CDR3 is CASSPRRDFSYNEQFF. CDR3 bases: TGTGCCAGCAGCCCTCGCCGGGACTTCTCCTACAATGAGCAGTTCTTC.

This clonotype was observed a few times. This sequence joins TRBV5-1 and TRBJ1-2; D perhaps matches TRBD1 (5 bases). Germline lookup yields CDR1 SGHRS and CDR2 YFSETQ. This CDR3 is 14 amino acids long. Trimming removed 0 bases from V and 6 bases from J, with 12 bases in between. CDR3 DNA: TGCGCCAGCAGCTTGGCCGAGCCAGGGAATGGCTACACCTTC. Encoded protein: CASSLAEPGNGYTF.

V gene TRBV12-3 or TRBV12-4 combines with J gene TRBJ1-6; 7 nucleotides match TRBD1. V lost 3 bases and J lost 7; bases outside the gene matches: 3. This CDR3 has 14 residues. CDR3 residues: CASSFQGENSPLHF. The CDR3 nucleotides read TGTGCCAGCAGTTTCCAGGGGGAGAATTCACCCCTCCACTTT.

The V gene is TRBV10-2, the J gene TRBJ2-1; D ambiguous. CDR1 WSHSY and CDR2 SAAADI come from the germline V gene. This CDR3 has 14 amino acids. V lost 3 bases and J lost 0, with 6 bases in between. The CDR3 sequence: CASSDTYSYNEQFF. The DNA for the CDR3 is TGCGCCAGCAGTGATACTTACTCCTACAATGAGCAGTTCTTC.

The V call is TRBV7-8, the J call TRBJ1-2; TRBD1 matches 7 bases. Germline V gene data show CDR1 as SGHVS and CDR2 as FQNEAQ. Trimming cost V 6 bases and J 4 bases; bases outside gene matches: 11. This CDR3 has 15 amino acids. DNA for the CDR3: TGTGCCAGCAGGGGGACAGACTACGGACTCTATGGCTACACCTTC. Translation gives CASRGTDYGLYGYTF.

The sample holds many counts of this clonotype. The chain couples TRBV11-2 to TRBJ2-2; D call uncertain. V was shortened by 3 bases and J by 6 bases, with 11 bases between the two germline ends. Germline values: CDR1 SGHAT, CDR2 FQNNGV. This CDR3 contains 14 residues. The CDR3: CASSFGYPSGELFF. Here the CDR3 DNA reads TGTGCCAGCAGCTTCGGGTACCCTTCCGGGGAGCTGTTTTTT.

This clonotype was detected a few times. This chain joins TRBV7-9 and TRBJ2-1; 11 bases align to TRBD2. The CDR3 is 16 residues long. Per germline, CDR1 SEHNR and CDR2 FQNEAQ (reference sequence). Trimming took 7 bases from V and 8 from J; bases not matched to a gene: 13. The chain's CDR3 is CASKSPSGGSRDEQFF. The CDR3 DNA reads as TGTGCCAGCAAGAGCCCTAGCGGGGGGTCTCGGGATGAGCAGTTCTTC.

The chain combines TRBV7-2 with TRBJ2-3, with a tentative D call TRBD2 (7 bases). Trimming left V 3 bases short and J 3 bases short, with 10 bases between. The germline V gene has CDR1 SGHTA and CDR2 FQGNSA. This CDR3 has 14 amino acids. The chain's CDR3 is CASSLGGLTDTQYF. Here the CDR3 DNA reads TGTGCCAGCAGCTTGGGGGGGCTGACAGATACGCAGTATTTT. Full variable domain (outside the CDR3, taken from reference TRBV7-2 and TRBJ2-3): GAGVSQSPSNKVTEKGKDVELRCDPISGHTALYWYRQSLGQGLEFLIYFQGNSAPDKSGLPSDRFSAERTGGSVSTLTIQRTQQEDSAVYLCASSLGGLTDTQYFGPGTRLTVL.

This clonotype was found many times. The chain is built from TRBV20-1 and TRBJ2-3; 13 nucleotides line up with TRBD2. CDR1 and CDR2 (germline): DFQATT, SNEGSKA (reference sequence). V dropped 2 bases and J dropped 2; count of bases not matched to a gene: 7. This CDR3 has 17 amino acids. CDR3 bases: TGCAGTGCTAGATCACCAGGGACTAGCGGGAACACAGATACGCAGTATTTT. Translating it yields CSARSPGTSGNTDTQYF.

The J gene is TRBJ2-7, the V gene TRBV20-1; D might be TRBD2 (5 bases). Trimming cost V 3 bases and J 4 bases, with 13 bases left between them. Germline V gene sequence: CDR1 DFQATT, CDR2 SNEGSKA (reference sequence). The CDR3 loop spans 13 amino acids. Written as DNA, the CDR3 is TGCAGTGCTAGGATCCCTAGCTCTTACGAGCAGTACTTC. Translated: CSARIPSSYEQYF.

This clonotype came up many times. The chain couples TRBV19 to TRBJ2-7, with 9 bases lining up with TRBD1. The germline V gene encodes CDR1 LNHDA and CDR2 SQIVND (reference sequence). With V trimmed by 2 bases and J by 5 bases, 7 bases remained unmatched. This CDR3 is built from 15 residues. CDR3 DNA: TGTGCCAGTAGTATACCCGGGACAGGGACCCACGAGCAGTACTTC. Translated: CASSIPGTGTHEQYF. Combining the CDR3 with reference TRBV19 and TRBJ2-7 gives the whole variable domain DGGITQSPKYLFRKEGQNVTLSCEQNLNHDAMYWYRQDPGQGLRLIYYSQIVNDFQKGDIAEGYSVSREKKESFPLTVTSAQKNPTAFYLCASSIPGTGTHEQYFGPGTRLTVT.